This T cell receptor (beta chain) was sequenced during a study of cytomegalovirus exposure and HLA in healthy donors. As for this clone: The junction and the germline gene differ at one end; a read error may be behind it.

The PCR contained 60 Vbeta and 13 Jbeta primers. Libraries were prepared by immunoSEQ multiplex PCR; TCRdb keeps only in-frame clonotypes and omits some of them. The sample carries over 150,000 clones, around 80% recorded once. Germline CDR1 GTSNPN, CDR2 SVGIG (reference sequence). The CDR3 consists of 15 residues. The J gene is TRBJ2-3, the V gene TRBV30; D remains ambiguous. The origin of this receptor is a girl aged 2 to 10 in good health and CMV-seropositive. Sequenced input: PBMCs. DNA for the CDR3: TGTGCCCGGAGTAAGGTCAGACTCTACACAGATACGCAGTATTTT. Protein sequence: CARSKVRLYTDTQYF.